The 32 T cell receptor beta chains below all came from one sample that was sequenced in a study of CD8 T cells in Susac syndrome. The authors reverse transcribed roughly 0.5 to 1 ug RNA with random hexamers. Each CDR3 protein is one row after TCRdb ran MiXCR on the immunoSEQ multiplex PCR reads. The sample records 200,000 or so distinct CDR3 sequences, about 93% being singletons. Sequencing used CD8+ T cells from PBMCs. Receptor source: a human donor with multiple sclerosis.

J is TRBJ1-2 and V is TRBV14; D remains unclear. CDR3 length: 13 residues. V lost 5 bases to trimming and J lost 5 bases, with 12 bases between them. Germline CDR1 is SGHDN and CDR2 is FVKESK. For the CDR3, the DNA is TGTGCCAGCAGCGTACGAGTGGGGTATGGCTACACCTTC. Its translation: CASSVRVGYGYTF.

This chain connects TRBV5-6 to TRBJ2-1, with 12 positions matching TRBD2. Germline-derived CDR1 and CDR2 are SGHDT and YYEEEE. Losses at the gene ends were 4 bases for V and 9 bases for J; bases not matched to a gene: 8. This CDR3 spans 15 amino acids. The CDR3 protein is CASSPGLAGSPEQFF. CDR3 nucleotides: TGTGCCAGCAGCCCCGGACTAGCGGGATCTCCTGAGCAGTTCTTC. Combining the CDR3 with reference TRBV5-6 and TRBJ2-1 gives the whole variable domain DAGVTQSPTHLIKTRGQQVTLRCSPKSGHDTVSWYQQALGQGPQFIFQYYEEEERQRGNFPDRFSGHQFPNYSSELNVNALLLGDSALYLCASSPGLAGSPEQFFGPGTRLTVL.

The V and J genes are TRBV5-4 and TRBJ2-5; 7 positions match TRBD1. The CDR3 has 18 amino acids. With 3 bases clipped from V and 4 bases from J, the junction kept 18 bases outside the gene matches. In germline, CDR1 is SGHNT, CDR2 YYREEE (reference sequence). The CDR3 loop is CASSSIRDRDLAGETQYF. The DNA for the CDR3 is TGTGCCAGCAGCTCCATCCGCGACAGGGATTTAGCCGGAGAGACCCAGTACTTC. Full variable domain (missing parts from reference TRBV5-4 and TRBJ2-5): ETGVTQSPTHLIKTRGQQVTLRCSSQSGHNTVSWYQQALGQGPQFIFQYYREEENGRGNFPPRFSGLQFPNYSSELNVNALELDDSALYLCASSSIRDRDLAGETQYFGPGTRLLVL.

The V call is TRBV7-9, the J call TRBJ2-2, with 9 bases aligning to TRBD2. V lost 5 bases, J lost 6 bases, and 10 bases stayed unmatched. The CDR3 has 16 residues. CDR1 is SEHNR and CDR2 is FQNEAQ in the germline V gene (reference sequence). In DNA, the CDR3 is TGTGCCAGCAGCCCCCGCATCGAGCGGGAGGCCGGGGAGCTGTTTTTT. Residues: CASSPRIEREAGELFF.

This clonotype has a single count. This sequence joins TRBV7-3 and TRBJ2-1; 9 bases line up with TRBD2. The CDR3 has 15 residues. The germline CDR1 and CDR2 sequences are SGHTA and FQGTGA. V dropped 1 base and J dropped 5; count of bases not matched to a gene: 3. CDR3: CASSLNSGSDNEQFF. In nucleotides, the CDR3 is TGTGCCAGCAGCTTAAATAGCGGGAGTGACAATGAGCAGTTCTTC.

The CDR3 DNA is TGCAGTGCTAGAAGGGGGTACGAGCAGTACTTC. Its protein is CSARRGYEQYF. This rearrangement joins TRBV20-1 to TRBJ2-7; D is perhaps TRBD1 (6 bases). Germline V gene lookup returns CDR1 DFQATT and CDR2 SNEGSKA (reference sequence). The CDR3 length is 11 residues. Trimming took off 2 bases at V and 4 bases at J, with 6 bases between the two ends.

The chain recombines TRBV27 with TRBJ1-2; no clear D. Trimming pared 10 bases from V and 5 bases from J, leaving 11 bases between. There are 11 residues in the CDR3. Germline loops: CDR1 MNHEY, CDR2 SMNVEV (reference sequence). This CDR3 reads CATNGRYGYTF. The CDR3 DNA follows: TGTGCCACTAATGGGAGATATGGCTACACCTTC.

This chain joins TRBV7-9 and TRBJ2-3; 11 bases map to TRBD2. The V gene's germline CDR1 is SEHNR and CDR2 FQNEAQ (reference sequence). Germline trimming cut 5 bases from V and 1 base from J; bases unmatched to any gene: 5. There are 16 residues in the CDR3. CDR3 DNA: TGTGCCAGCAGCCTCGAACTAGCGGGAGGCACAGATACGCAGTATTTT. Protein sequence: CASSLELAGGTDTQYF. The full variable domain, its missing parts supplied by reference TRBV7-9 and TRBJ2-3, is DTGVSQNPRHKITKRGQNVTFRCDPISEHNRLYWYRQTLGQGPEFLTYFQNEAQLEKSRLLSDRFSAERPKGSFSTLEIQRTEQGDSAMYLCASSLELAGGTDTQYFGPGTRLTVL.

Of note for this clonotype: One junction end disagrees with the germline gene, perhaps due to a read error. The CDR3 region is CASGIRVRGLNTEAFF. CDR3 nucleotides: TGTGCCAGTGGTATCAGGGTGAGAGGATTGAACACTGAAGCTTTCTTT. J is TRBJ1-1 and V is TRBV19; TRBD1 might be the D (5 bases). Germline CDR1 LNHDA, CDR2 SQIVND (reference sequence). The CDR3 has 16 amino acids.

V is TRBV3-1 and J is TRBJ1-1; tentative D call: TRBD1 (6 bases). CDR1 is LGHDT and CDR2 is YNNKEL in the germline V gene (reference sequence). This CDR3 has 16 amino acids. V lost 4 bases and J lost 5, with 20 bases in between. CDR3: CASSRRTVRAGTEAFF. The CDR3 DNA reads TGTGCCAGCAGCCGCCGGACAGTAAGAGCGGGAACTGAAGCTTTCTTT.

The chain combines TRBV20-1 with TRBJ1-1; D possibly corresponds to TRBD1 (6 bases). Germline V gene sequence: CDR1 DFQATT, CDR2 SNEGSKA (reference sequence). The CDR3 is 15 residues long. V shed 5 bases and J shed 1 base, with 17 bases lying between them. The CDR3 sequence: CSAGDLQGPNTEAFF. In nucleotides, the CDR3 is TGCAGTGCTGGCGATTTACAGGGACCGAACACTGAAGCTTTCTTT.

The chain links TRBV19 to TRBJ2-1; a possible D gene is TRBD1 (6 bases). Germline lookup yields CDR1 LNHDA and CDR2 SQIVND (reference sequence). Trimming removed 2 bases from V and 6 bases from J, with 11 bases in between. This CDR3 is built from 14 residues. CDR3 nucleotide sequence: TGTGCCAGTAGTATACAGGGGACCTTCAATGAGCAGTTCTTC. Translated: CASSIQGTFNEQFF.

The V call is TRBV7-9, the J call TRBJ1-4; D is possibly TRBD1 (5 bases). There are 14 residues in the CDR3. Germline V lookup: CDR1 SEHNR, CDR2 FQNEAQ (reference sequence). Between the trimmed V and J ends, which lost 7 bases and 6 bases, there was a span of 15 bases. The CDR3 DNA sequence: TGTGCCAGCACCCCGACAGAGAATTATGAAAAACTGTTTTTT. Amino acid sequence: CASTPTENYEKLFF.

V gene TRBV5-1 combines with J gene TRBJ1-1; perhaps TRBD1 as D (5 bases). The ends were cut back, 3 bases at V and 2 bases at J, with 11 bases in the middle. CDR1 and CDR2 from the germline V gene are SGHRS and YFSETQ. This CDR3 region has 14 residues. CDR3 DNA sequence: TGCGCCAGCAGCTCCTATTGGACAAACACTGAAGCTTTCTTT. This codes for CASSSYWTNTEAFF.

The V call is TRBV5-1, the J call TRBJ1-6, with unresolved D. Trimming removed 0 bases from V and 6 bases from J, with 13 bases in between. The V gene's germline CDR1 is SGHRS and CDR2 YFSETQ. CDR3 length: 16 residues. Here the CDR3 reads CASSLESGSVNSPLHF. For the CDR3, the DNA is TGCGCCAGCAGCTTGGAATCGGGGTCAGTTAATTCACCCCTCCACTTT.

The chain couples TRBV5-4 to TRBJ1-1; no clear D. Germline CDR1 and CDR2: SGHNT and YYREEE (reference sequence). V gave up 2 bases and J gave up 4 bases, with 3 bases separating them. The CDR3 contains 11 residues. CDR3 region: CASSFLTEAFF. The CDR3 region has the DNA TGTGCCAGCAGCTTTCTCACTGAAGCTTTCTTT.

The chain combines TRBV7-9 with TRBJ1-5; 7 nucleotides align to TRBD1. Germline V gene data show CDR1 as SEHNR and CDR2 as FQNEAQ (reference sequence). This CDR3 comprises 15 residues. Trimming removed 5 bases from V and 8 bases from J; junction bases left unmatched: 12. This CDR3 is CASSLGHSTGEPQHF. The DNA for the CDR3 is TGTGCCAGCAGCCTAGGACACTCCACAGGGGAGCCCCAGCATTTT.

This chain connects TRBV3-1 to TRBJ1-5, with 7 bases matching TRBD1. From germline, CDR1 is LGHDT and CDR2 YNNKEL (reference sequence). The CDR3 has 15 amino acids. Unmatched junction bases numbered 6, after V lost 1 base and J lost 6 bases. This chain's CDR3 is CASSQGVGDSQPQHF. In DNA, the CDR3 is TGTGCCAGCAGCCAAGGGGTTGGGGACAGTCAGCCCCAGCATTTT. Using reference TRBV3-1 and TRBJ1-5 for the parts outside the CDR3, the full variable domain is DTAVSQTPKYLVTQMGNDKSIKCEQNLGHDTMYWYKQDSKKFLKIMFSYNNKELIINETVPNRFSPKSPDKAHLNLHINSLELGDSAVYFCASSQGVGDSQPQHFGDGTRLSIL.

CDR3 region: CASSLGLQYYGYTF. The CDR3 DNA reads as TGTGCCAGCAGCTTAGGCCTACAGTACTATGGCTACACCTTC. The chain joins TRBV7-2 to TRBJ1-2, with D unresolved. Trimming stripped 1 base from V and 3 bases from J, with 9 bases between. The length of the CDR3 is 14 residues. Germline-derived CDR1 and CDR2 are SGHTA and FQGNSA.

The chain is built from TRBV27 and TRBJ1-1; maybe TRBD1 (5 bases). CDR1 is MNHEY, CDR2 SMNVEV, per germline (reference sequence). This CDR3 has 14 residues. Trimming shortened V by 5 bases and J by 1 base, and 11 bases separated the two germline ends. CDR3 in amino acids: CASSRSGTNTEAFF. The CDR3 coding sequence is TGTGCCAGCAGTCGATCAGGGACGAACACTGAAGCTTTCTTT.

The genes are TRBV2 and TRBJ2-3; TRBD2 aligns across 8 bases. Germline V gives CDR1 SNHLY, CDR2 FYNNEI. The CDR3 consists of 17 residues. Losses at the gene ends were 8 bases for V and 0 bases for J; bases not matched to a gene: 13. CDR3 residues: CASPGGGRRGSTDTQYF. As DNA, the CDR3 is TGTGCCAGCCCCGGGGGGGGACGGAGGGGAAGCACAGATACGCAGTATTTT.

The DNA of the CDR3 is TGTGCCAGCAGTTGGGGACTAGCTGAGAATGAGCAGTTCTTC. Encoded protein: CASSWGLAENEQFF. This chain uses TRBV5-4 with TRBJ2-1, with TRBD2 identical over 9 bases. The CDR3 contains 14 residues. V lost 5 bases, J lost 7 bases, and 7 bases stayed unmatched. Per germline, CDR1 SGHNT and CDR2 YYREEE (reference sequence). The variable domain in full, completed from reference TRBV5-4 and TRBJ2-1, reads ETGVTQSPTHLIKTRGQQVTLRCSSQSGHNTVSWYQQALGQGPQFIFQYYREEENGRGNFPPRFSGLQFPNYSSELNVNALELDDSALYLCASSWGLAENEQFFGPGTRLTVL.

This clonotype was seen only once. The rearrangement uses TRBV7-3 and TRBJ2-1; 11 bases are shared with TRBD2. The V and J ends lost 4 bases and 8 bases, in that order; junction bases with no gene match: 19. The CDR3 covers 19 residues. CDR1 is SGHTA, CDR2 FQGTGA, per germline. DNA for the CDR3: TGTGCCAGCAGCTCATGGGTTTGGGGAACTAGCGGGGGTAGCGATGAGCAGTTCTTC. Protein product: CASSSWVWGTSGGSDEQFF.

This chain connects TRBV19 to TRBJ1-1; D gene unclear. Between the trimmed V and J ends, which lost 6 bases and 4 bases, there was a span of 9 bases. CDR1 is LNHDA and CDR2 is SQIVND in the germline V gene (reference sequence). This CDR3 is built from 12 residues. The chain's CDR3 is CASSLTPTEAFF. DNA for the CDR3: TGTGCCAGTAGCTTGACACCCACTGAAGCTTTCTTT.

This CDR3 is CASSPDRQLQETQYF. CDR3 DNA: TGTGCCAGCTCACCGGATAGACAGTTACAAGAGACCCAGTACTTC. The chain carries TRBV18 and TRBJ2-5, with D tentatively TRBD1 (5 bases). The germline V gene has CDR1 KGHSH and CDR2 LQKENI. Trimming took 3 bases from V and 2 from J, leaving 13 bases between them. The CDR3 has 15 residues.

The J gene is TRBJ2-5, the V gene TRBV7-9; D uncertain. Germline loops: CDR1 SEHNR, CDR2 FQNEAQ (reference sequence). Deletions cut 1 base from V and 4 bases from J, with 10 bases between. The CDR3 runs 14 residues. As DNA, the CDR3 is TGTGCCAGCAGCTTAGTTGGCGGCGTAGAGACCCAGTACTTC. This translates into CASSLVGGVETQYF.

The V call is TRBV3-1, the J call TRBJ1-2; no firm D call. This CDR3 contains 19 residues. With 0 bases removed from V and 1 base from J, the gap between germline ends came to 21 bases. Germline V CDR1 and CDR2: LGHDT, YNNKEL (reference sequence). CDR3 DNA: TGTGCCAGCAGCCAAGACCTTTATGGGGAGCAGGCGGATAACTATGGCTACACCTTC. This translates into CASSQDLYGEQADNYGYTF.

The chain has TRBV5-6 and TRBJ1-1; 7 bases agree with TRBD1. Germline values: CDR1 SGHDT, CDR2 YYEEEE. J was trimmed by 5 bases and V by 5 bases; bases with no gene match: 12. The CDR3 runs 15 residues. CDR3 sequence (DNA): TGTGCCAGCAGTTCCGGGACAGACCTTGGGACTGAAGCTTTCTTT. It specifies CASSSGTDLGTEAFF.

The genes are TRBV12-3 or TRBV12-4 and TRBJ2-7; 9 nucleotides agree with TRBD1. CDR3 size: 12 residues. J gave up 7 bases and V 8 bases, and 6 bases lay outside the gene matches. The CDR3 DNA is TGTGCCAGCCGACAGGGGGTAGGGGAGCAGTACTTC. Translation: CASRQGVGEQYF.

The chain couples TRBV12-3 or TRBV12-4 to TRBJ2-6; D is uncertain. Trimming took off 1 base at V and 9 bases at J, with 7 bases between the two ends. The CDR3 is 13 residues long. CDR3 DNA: TGTGCCAGCAGTTTAGTACACTTCAACGTCCTGACTTTC. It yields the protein CASSLVHFNVLTF.

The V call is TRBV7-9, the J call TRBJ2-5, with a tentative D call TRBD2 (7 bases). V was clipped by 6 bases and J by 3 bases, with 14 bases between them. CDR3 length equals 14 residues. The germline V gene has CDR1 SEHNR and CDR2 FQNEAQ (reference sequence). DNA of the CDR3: TGTGCCAGCAGGATCCGGGGGGCTGAAGAGACCCAGTACTTC. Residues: CASRIRGAEETQYF.

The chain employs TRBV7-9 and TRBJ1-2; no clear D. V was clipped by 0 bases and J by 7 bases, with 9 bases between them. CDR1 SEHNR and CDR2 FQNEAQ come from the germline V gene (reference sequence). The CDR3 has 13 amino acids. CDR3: CASSLAPPAGYTF. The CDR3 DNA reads TGTGCCAGCAGCTTAGCACCACCGGCTGGCTACACCTTC.